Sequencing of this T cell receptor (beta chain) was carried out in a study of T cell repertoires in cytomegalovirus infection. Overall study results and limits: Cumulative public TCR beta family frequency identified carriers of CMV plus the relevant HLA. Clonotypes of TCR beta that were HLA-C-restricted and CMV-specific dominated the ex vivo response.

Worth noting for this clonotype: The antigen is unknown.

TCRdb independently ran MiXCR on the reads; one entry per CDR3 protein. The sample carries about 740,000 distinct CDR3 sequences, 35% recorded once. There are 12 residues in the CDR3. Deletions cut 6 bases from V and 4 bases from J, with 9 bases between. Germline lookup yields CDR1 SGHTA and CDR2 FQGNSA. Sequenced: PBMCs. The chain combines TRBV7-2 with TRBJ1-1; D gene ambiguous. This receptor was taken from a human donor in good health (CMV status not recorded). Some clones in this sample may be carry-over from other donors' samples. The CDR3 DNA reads TGTGCCAGCAGACCTCAAAGCACTGAAGCTTTCTTT. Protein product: CASRPQSTEAFF.